This T cell receptor (beta chain) was sequenced in a study of Tregs in tolerant kidney transplant recipients. Produced via immunoSEQ multiplex PCR; TCRdb's table is partial and in-frame only. The table has around 120,000 clones, roughly nine tenths seen once; the top ten hold roughly 0.63%. CDR3 length: 20 residues. Germline CDR1 and CDR2: MNHNS and SASEGT. V lost 3 bases and J lost 0; bases outside the gene matches: 19. The chain has TRBV6-1 and TRBJ2-5, with 7 nucleotides matching TRBD1. The sequence was collected from a human donor in good health. Input material: CD4+ T cells from blood. CDR3 bases: TGTGCCAGCAGTGATAAGGGAAGGGGACAGATTCTCGGGTACCAAGAGACCCAGTACTTC. Amino acid sequence: CASSDKGRGQILGYQETQYF.